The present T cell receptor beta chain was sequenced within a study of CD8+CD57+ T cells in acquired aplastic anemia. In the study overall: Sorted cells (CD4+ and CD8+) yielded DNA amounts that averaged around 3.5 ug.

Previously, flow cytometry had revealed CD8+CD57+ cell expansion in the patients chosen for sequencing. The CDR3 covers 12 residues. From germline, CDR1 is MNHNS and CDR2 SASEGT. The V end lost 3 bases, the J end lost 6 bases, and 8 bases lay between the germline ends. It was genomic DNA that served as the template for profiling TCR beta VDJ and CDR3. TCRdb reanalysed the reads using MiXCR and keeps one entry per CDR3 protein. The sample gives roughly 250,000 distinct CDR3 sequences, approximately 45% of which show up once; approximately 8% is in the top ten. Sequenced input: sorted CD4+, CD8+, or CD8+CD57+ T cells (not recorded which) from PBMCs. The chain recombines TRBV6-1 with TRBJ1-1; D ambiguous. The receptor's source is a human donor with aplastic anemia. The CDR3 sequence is CASSDSPAEAFF. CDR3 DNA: TGTGCCAGCAGTGATTCGCCTGCTGAAGCTTTCTTT.